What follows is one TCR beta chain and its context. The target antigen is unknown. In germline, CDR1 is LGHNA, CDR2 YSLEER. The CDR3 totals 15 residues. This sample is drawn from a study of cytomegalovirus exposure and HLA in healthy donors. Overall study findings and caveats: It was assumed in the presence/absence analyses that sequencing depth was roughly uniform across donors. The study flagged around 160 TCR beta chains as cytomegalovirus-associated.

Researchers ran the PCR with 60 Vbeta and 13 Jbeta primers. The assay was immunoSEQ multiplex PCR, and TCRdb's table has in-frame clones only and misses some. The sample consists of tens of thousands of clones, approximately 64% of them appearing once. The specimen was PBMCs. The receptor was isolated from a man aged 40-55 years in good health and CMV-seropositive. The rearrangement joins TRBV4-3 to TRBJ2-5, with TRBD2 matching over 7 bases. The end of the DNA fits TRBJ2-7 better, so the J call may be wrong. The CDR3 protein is CASSQEREGWYEQYF. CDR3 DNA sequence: TGCGCCAGCAGCCAAGAGAGGGAGGGGTGGTACGAGCAGTACTTC.